Presented here are 17 T cell receptor beta chains from one specimen sequenced in a study of tumor-infiltrating lymphocytes in localized non-small cell lung cancer. Only in-frame clones appear in the TCRdb table, and some are missing; sequencing was by immunoSEQ multiplex PCR. The sample has about 10,000 clones, 45% to 70% seen once; the top ten hold 11%. Sequenced sample: uninvolved lung tissue not adjacent to the tumor. These receptors came from a human donor with non-small cell lung cancer.

V is TRBV7-3 and J is TRBJ2-1; possibly TRBD1 or TRBD2 for D (5 bases each). Trimming took off 2 bases at V and 4 bases at J, with 12 bases between the two ends. From germline, CDR1 is SGHTA and CDR2 FQGTGA. This CDR3 contains 15 residues. The CDR3 DNA follows: TGTGCCAGCAGCTTAGCCGGCAGGGAGTACAATGAGCAGTTCTTC. This sequence encodes CASSLAGREYNEQFF.

V gene TRBV29-1 combines with J gene TRBJ2-5; 10 bases fit TRBD1. With V trimmed by 3 bases and J by 5 bases, 6 bases remained unmatched. CDR3 length: 14 amino acids. Germline lookup yields CDR1 SQVTM and CDR2 ANQGSEA. The CDR3 loop reads CSVEGDRGRETQYF. DNA for the CDR3: TGCAGCGTTGAGGGGGACAGGGGACGGGAGACCCAGTACTTC.

This rearrangement joins TRBV9 to TRBJ1-1; no firm D call. Germline values: CDR1 SGDLS, CDR2 YYNGEE. V was clipped by 4 bases and J by 3 bases, with 16 bases between them. The CDR3 length is 15 residues. The DNA of the CDR3 is TGTGCCAGCAGCCCCGGGCGGGGTACGGACACTGAAGCTTTCTTT. Translation: CASSPGRGTDTEAFF.

This clone has more than one count but fewer than ten. The V call is TRBV15, the J call TRBJ1-5; no clear D. This CDR3 spans 16 amino acids. CDR1 is LNHNV and CDR2 is YYDKDF in the germline V gene (reference sequence). The ends were cut back, 4 bases at V and 0 bases at J, with 13 bases in the middle. CDR3 loop: CATSKDARYSNQPQHF. DNA for the CDR3: TGTGCCACCAGCAAGGACGCGAGGTATAGCAATCAGCCCCAGCATTTT.

This clone was counted only a few times. CDR3 DNA sequence: TGCGCCAGCAGCCAAGATTTCGGACAGTCTCATCAGCCCCAGCATTTT. Translating it yields CASSQDFGQSHQPQHF. The rearrangement links TRBV4-1 to TRBJ1-5; perhaps TRBD1 as D (6 bases). Germline V gives CDR1 MGHRA, CDR2 YSYEKL. The CDR3 sequence is 16 residues long. The V gene lost 0 bases and the J gene lost 5 bases, with 14 bases spanning the gap.

This clone rates as medium-sized. The CDR3 is CASSQGTGNEKLFF. CDR3 in DNA: TGTGCCAGCAGCCAAGGGACAGGAAATGAAAAACTGTTTTTT. J is TRBJ1-4 and V is TRBV4-2; 7 nucleotides align to TRBD1. Germline assignment: CDR1 LGHNA and CDR2 YNFKEQ. This CDR3 spans 14 amino acids. Trimming at V came to 1 base and at J to 5 bases, leaving 1 base not matched to a gene.

This clone turned up a few times. The chain employs TRBV11-2 and TRBJ1-4; D not resolved. V dropped 3 bases and J dropped 5 bases, with 10 bases sitting between them. Germline CDR1 is SGHAT and CDR2 is FQNNGV. The CDR3 is 14 residues long. The CDR3 loop is CASSFRHGNEKLFF. CDR3 DNA sequence: TGTGCCAGCAGCTTCCGACACGGAAATGAAAAACTGTTTTTT.

This clone appeared a single time. The chain carries TRBV6-5 and TRBJ1-1; 7 bases align to TRBD1. This CDR3 has 14 residues. Germline assignment: CDR1 MNHEY and CDR2 SVGAGI. Trimming removed 7 bases from V and 4 bases from J; junction bases left unmatched: 9. The CDR3 is CASTPGQIFTEAFF. CDR3 coding DNA: TGTGCCAGCACCCCGGGACAGATCTTCACTGAAGCTTTCTTT.

J is TRBJ2-5 and V is TRBV25-1; no definite D call. The CDR3 spans 13 residues. CDR1 and CDR2 from the germline V gene are MGHDK and SYGVNS. V lost 3 bases, J lost 5 bases, and 10 bases lay in between. The CDR3 coding sequence is TGTGCCAGCAGTGACCCCCAGGTGGAGACCCAGTACTTC. Encoded protein: CASSDPQVETQYF.

A few counts support this clone. This chain joins TRBV19 and TRBJ2-1, with 10 positions matching TRBD1. The CDR3 is made up of 13 amino acids. The V segment lost 8 bases and the J segment 6 bases; nucleotides outside the gene matches: 4. Germline V lookup: CDR1 LNHDA, CDR2 SQIVND (reference sequence). The CDR3 is CASGDRGVNEQFF. The CDR3 nucleotides are TGTGCCAGTGGGGACAGGGGCGTCAATGAGCAGTTCTTC.

This clone was seen a handful of times. The V call is TRBV7-8, the J call TRBJ1-2; tentative D call: TRBD1 (5 bases). The germline V and J ends were trimmed by 5 bases and 5 bases, with 9 bases remaining between them. Germline values: CDR1 SGHVS, CDR2 FQNEAQ. The CDR3 has 12 residues. The chain's CDR3 is CASSLDRYGYTF. The CDR3 region has the DNA TGTGCCAGCAGCCTTGACAGATATGGCTACACCTTC.

V and J are TRBV11-2 and TRBJ1-2, with a possible D match to TRBD1 (5 bases). The CDR3 is 14 amino acids. The V end was cut by 5 bases, the J end by 4 bases, with 14 bases between. CDR1 and CDR2 (germline): SGHAT, FQNNGV. CDR3 bases: TGTGCCAGCAGCCCCAGACAGCGACTCTATGGCTACACCTTC. Residues: CASSPRQRLYGYTF.

CDR3 coding DNA: TGTGCCAGCAGCCCTACAGCCTCTGGGACTGAAGCTTTCTTT. Translated: CASSPTASGTEAFF. The chain couples TRBV7-3 to TRBJ1-1, with D unresolved. Between the trimmed V and J ends, which lost 5 bases and 5 bases, there was a span of 15 bases. The CDR3 runs 14 residues. Germline CDR1 reads SGHTA; CDR2 reads FQGTGA.

V and J are TRBV4-2 and TRBJ2-3; unclear D gene. The V end lost 6 bases, the J end lost 0 bases, and 16 bases lay between the germline ends. The V gene's germline CDR1 is LGHNA and CDR2 YNFKEQ. This CDR3 is 16 amino acids long. This chain's CDR3 is CASSRADTTSTDTQYF. CDR3 nucleotides: TGTGCCAGCAGTCGCGCTGACACGACTAGCACAGATACGCAGTATTTT.

The CDR3 nucleotides read TGTGCCAGCCTTAGCGGGGGGGCCTTGGAGACCCAGTACTTC. It yields the protein CASLSGGALETQYF. The chain recombines TRBV28 with TRBJ2-5, with 11 bases aligning to TRBD2. Germline values: CDR1 MDHEN, CDR2 SYDVKM. This CDR3 is built from 14 residues. With V trimmed by 8 bases and J by 5 bases, 7 bases remained unmatched.

The rearrangement links TRBV4-1 to TRBJ2-1; D possibly corresponds to TRBD1 (5 bases). V lost 4 bases and J 6 bases, leaving 13 bases between the germline ends. CDR1 and CDR2 from the germline V gene are MGHRA and YSYEKL. The length of the CDR3 is 14 residues. CDR3 protein: CASSLTVQGNEQFF. The CDR3 DNA follows: TGCGCCAGCAGCCTGACAGTCCAGGGCAATGAGCAGTTCTTC.

With respect to this clone: Compared with germline, one end of the junction differs, possibly owing to a read error. The rearrangement joins TRBV5-5 to TRBJ1-2; D is undetermined. This CDR3 comprises 13 residues. Germline V gene lookup returns CDR1 SGHKS and CDR2 YYEKEE (reference sequence). Here the CDR3 DNA reads TGTGCCAGCACCCTACAGTTGGGGAATGGCAACTCCTTC. Translating it yields CASTLQLGNGNSF.